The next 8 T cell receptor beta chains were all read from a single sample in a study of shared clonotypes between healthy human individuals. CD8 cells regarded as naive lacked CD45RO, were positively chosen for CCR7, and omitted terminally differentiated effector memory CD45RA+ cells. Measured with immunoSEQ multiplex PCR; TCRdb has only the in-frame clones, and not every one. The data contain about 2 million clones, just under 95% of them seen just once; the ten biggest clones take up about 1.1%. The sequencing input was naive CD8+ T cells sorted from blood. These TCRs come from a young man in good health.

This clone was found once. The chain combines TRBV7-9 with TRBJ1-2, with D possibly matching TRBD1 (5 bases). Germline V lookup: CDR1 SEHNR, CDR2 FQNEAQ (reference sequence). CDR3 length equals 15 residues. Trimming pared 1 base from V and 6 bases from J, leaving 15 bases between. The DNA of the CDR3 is TGTGCCAGCAGCTTAGATTTCGGGACGGTCCATGGCTACACCTTC. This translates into CASSLDFGTVHGYTF.

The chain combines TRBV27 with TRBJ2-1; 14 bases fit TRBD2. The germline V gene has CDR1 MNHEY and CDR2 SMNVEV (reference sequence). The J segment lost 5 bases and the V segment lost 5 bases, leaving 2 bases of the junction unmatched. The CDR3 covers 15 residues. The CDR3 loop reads CASSRLAGGDNEQFF. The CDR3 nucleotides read TGTGCCAGCAGTCGACTAGCGGGAGGGGACAATGAGCAGTTCTTC.

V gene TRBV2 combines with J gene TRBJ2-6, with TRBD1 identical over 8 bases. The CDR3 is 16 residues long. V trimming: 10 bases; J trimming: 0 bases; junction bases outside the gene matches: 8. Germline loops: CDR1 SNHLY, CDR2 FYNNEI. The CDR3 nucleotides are TGTGCCACCATGGGACAGGTACTCTCTGGGGCCAACGTCCTGACTTTC. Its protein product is CATMGQVLSGANVLTF.

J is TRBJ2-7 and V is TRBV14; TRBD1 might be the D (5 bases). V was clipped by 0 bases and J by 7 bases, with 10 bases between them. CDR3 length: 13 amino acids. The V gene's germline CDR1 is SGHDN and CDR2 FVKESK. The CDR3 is CASSQDGHEEQYF. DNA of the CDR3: TGTGCCAGCAGCCAAGACGGACACGAAGAGCAGTACTTC.

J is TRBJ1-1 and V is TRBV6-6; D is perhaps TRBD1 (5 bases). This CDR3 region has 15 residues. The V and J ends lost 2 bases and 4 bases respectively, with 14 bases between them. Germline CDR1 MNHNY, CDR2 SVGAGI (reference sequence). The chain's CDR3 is CASSYVGQGGTEAFF. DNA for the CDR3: TGTGCCAGCAGTTACGTCGGCCAGGGTGGCACTGAAGCTTTCTTT.

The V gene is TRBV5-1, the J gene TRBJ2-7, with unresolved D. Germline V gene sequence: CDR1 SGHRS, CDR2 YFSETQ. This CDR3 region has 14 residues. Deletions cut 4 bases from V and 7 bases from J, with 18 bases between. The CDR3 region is CASSLTVQLREQYF. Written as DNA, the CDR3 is TGCGCCAGCAGCCTGACCGTGCAGCTAAGGGAGCAGTACTTC.

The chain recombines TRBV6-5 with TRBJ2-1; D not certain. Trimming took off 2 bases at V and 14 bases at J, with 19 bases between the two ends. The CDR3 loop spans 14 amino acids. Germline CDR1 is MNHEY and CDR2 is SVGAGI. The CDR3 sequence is CASSYNSPTGSKFF. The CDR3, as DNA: TGTGCCAGCAGTTACAACAGCCCAACGGGTAGTAAGTTCTTC.

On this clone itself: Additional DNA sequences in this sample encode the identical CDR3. The CDR3 nucleotides read TGTGCCAGCAGTGAGGTGGGGGGACAAGAGACCCAGTACTTC. As protein: CASSEVGGQETQYF. This chain connects TRBV2 to TRBJ2-5; D may be TRBD2 (6 bases). V shed 3 bases and J shed 2 bases, with 10 bases lying between them. This CDR3 region has 14 residues. The germline V gene encodes CDR1 SNHLY and CDR2 FYNNEI. Full variable domain (outside the CDR3, taken from reference TRBV2 and TRBJ2-5): EPEVTQTPSHQVTQMGQEVILRCVPISNHLYFYWYRQILGQKVEFLVSFYNNEISEKSEIFDDQFSVERPDGSNFTLKIRSTKLEDSAMYFCASSEVGGQETQYFGPGTRLLVL.